The TCR beta chain described here comes from a study of cytotoxic CD8 clonotypes in ibrutinib-treated CLL (dated by TCRdb to the early 2020s). For the study in its entirety: The cohort was composed of roughly ten relapsed/refractory and about 15 treatment-naive patients; IGHV unmutated status was identified in approximately 18 patients. Samples averaged 255,043 productive templates and some 96,000 productive rearrangements. Of the 70 to 100 people in the trial, about two dozen had longitudinal samples available. Samples at response were collected after a median of about 13 months of treatment, with a range of about 6 to 40 months. Partial responses were observed in 24 patients and complete responses in 2; after a median follow-up of around 68 months, remission was maintained in approximately 14 patients and progression was observed in approximately 12. Cryopreserved peripheral blood mononuclear cells were obtained before treatment, at response, and at either sustained remission or disease progression. Study-level results and caveats: Public clonotypes were rare and either shrank or stayed stable during treatment, and the rise in clonality at ibrutinib response reflected expansion of private clonotypes. At baseline, clonality was higher than in age-matched healthy donors and showed a strong correlation with circulating CD8+ T-cell counts. At ibrutinib response clonality went up, during sustained remission it held steady, and at progression it dropped back toward baseline. Sustained-remission and progressing patients did not have matched sampling times, and lymph node repertoires were not examined.

For TCR beta library preparation, approximately 2 micrograms of genomic DNA were isolated from cryopreserved PBMCs. Longitudinal blood samples from CLL patients receiving ibrutinib monotherapy were subjected to high-throughput TCR beta sequencing. The patients took part in an open-label, single-center phase 2 trial of ibrutinib monotherapy. To note about this clone: Its recognized antigen is unknown. No much larger clone is present one base from it, and per-base qualities are unavailable.

CDR1 and CDR2, per the germline V gene, are SGHRS and YFSETQ. V is trimmed back by 4 bases and J by 6 bases, and the junction contains 7 bases that no gene match accounts for. Measured from the cysteine to the phenylalanine, the CDR3 is 14 residues long. CDR3 DNA is the only sequence kept; it has 42 bases, read in frame from the first base. The goal of deep resolution MiSeq sequencing was a depth between 1 in 1 million and 1 in 200,000 T cells, and coverage averaged 10x per clonotype. The immunoSEQ hsTCRB Kit was used to generate the TCR beta libraries. The study's processing was this. Data were analyzed with ImmunoSEQ Data Assistant and ImmunoSEQ Analyzer, with V, D and J genes assigned per IMGT definitions. Clonality, which ranges from 0 to 1, was calculated by subtracting the normalized Shannon entropy of productive rearrangement frequencies from one. Public clonotype analysis was restricted to overrepresented clonotypes comprising at least 0.05% of each patient's repertoire. Approximately 12 age-matched healthy donor repertoires from immuneACCESS were used as controls for clonality. The immuneACCESS repertoire file appears here via TCRdb, limited to in-frame rearrangements. These files lack a portion of the clones; in checked studies, under half of the deficit traces to unresolved V genes, and the cause of the others is not known. For V, J and clone size, that table is used; D and trimming come from the DNA. This sample holds about 21,000 clones; approximately 69% were observed only once. Roughly 25% of the sample is taken by the ten largest.

The sequencing here drew on PBMCs, taken before ibrutinib treatment. The chain couples TRBV5-1 to TRBJ1-2, and TRBD1 aligns with 9 junction nucleotides. The sequence derives from a human donor with chronic lymphocytic leukemia. The DNA sequence reads TGCGCCAGCAGCCACACACAGGGGGCAGATGGCTACACCTTC. Translated, this gives CASSHTQGADGYTF.